The rows below give T cell receptor beta chains drawn from one sample of a study of cytomegalovirus exposure and HLA in healthy donors. Here immunoSEQ multiplex PCR was the method, and the copy in TCRdb shows in-frame clones only, minus some. The top ten clones hold approximately 1.5% of a sample with over 130,000 clones, almost 85% of them seen once. Sequencing was done on a sample of PBMCs. These TCRs come from a man between 25 and 39 years old in good health and CMV-seropositive. CDR3s include the opening cysteine and the closing phenylalanine or tryptophan. A D gene is named only where the DNA matches it firmly. Some rows have no size entry. The others give once, few or many, or a class for an expanded clone.

>NA|TRBJ2-1|NA|TRBV28
CASSFSRNNEQFF
TGTGCCAGCAGTTTCTCTAGGAACAATGAGCAGTTCTTC
>TRBD1|TRBJ2-6|NA|TRBV5-6
CASSDLRQGIISGANVLTF
TGTGCCAGCAGCGATTTGCGACAGGGAATAATCTCTGGGGCCAACGTCCTGACTTTC
>TRBD1|TRBJ1-4|few|TRBV4-2
CASSHPGQGEKLFF
TGTGCCAGCAGCCACCCGGGACAGGGAGAAAAACTGTTTTTT
>NA|TRBJ1-1|NA|TRBV6-5
CASSYDSAPQGRGAFF
TGTGCCAGCAGTTACGACTCGGCACCACAGGGACGCGGAGCTTTCTTT
>TRBD2|TRBJ2-7|NA|TRBV14
CASSQGLAGFYEQYF
TGTGCCAGCAGCCAAGGACTAGCGGGCTTCTACGAGCAGTACTTC
>TRBD2|TRBJ2-3|NA|TRBV7-8
CASSLGSGRAADTQYF
TGTGCCAGCAGCTTAGGCAGCGGGAGAGCGGCGGATACGCAGTATTTT
>NA|TRBJ2-1|NA|TRBV5-4
CASSLTGSSYNEQFF
TGTGCCAGCAGCTTGACAGGGTCCTCCTACAATGAGCAGTTCTTC
>NA|TRBJ1-1|NA|TRBV21-1
CASSAGQGKTEAFF
TGTGCCAGCAGCGCGGGACAGGGGAAAACTGAAGCTTTCTTT
>NA|TRBJ2-6|NA|TRBV6-1
CASSHDSAGANVLTF
TGTGCCAGCAGCCACGACAGCGCTGGGGCCAACGTCCTGACTTTC
>TRBD1|TRBJ2-7|NA|TRBV11-2
CASSLGPGGKTYEQYF
TGTGCCAGCAGCCTCGGGCCAGGGGGCAAGACCTACGAGCAGTACTTC
>NA|TRBJ2-3|NA|TRBV6-4
CASSDGTGETDTQYF
TGTGCCAGCAGTGACGGAACGGGGGAGACAGATACACAGTATTTT
>NA|TRBJ1-3|NA|TRBV7-6
CASSSSSTIYF
TGTGCCAGCAGCTCGAGTAGCACCATATATTTT
>TRBD1|TRBJ2-5|NA|TRBV28
CASSAGTGQFGETQYF
TGTGCCAGCAGTGCAGGGACAGGGCAGTTTGGCGAGACCCAGTACTTC
>TRBD1|TRBJ2-1|NA|TRBV5-1
CASSSETGGVGNEQFF
TGCGCCAGCAGCTCGGAAACAGGGGGCGTAGGCAATGAGCAGTTCTTC
>NA|TRBJ2-7|once|TRBV2
CASSDRGQGPYEQYF
TGTGCCAGCAGTGACAGGGGACAAGGCCCCTACGAGCAGTACTTC
>TRBD1|TRBJ1-1|NA|TRBV5-1
CASSSGQGGGVAEAFF
TGCGCCAGCAGCTCGGGACAGGGAGGGGGGGTCGCTGAAGCTTTCTTT
>NA|TRBJ2-7|few|TRBV7-9
CSSSSYNKYEQYF
TGTTCCAGCAGCTCATACAATAAGTACGAGCAGTACTTC
>TRBD2|TRBJ2-3|NA|TRBV13
CASSTRGGRAFTDTQYF
TGTGCCAGCAGCACCCGCGGCGGGAGAGCCTTCACAGATACGCAGTATTTT
>TRBD2|TRBJ2-3|once|TRBV2
CASGNPGLAGADTQYF
TGTGCCAGCGGGAACCCTGGACTAGCGGGAGCTGATACGCAGTATTTT
>TRBD1|TRBJ1-6|NA|TRBV28
CASSLPPGGASYNSPLHF
TGTGCCAGCAGTTTACCGCCAGGGGGCGCTTCCTATAATTCACCCCTCCACTTT
>NA|TRBJ2-5|NA|TRBV9
CASSPPAGGETQYF
TGTGCCAGCAGCCCTCCGGCGGGCGGAGAGACCCAGTACTTC
>NA|TRBJ1-1|NA|TRBV5-1
CASSSTGPNTEAFF
TGCGCCAGCAGTTCAACAGGACCGAACACTGAAGCTTTCTTT
>TRBD1|TRBJ1-1|once|TRBV11-3
CASSFSGATGGLGAFF
TGTGCCAGCAGCTTCTCGGGGGCGACAGGGGGCTTGGGAGCTTTCTTT
>NA|TRBJ1-2|NA|TRBV29-1
CSIDRNGYTF
TGCAGCATCGACAGGAATGGCTACACCTTC
>NA|TRBJ2-7|few|TRBV15
CATSIPRRVLQVF
TGTGCCACCAGCATACCCCGCAGGGTCCTGCAGGTCTTC
>NA|TRBJ2-1|NA|TRBV5-1
CASSLHGVGASGNEQFF
TGCGCCAGCAGCTTGCACGGTGTGGGGGCCTCCGGGAATGAGCAGTTCTTC
>NA|TRBJ2-1|NA|TRBV9
CASSVDTRGPYNEQFF
TGTGCCAGCAGCGTAGATACGCGGGGGCCATACAATGAGCAGTTCTTC
>TRBD1|TRBJ1-1|NA|TRBV9
CASSAGTGVGTEAFF
TGTGCCAGCAGCGCCGGGACAGGGGTTGGCACTGAAGCTTTCTTT
>TRBD2|TRBJ2-7|NA|TRBV4-1
CASSHGTSGYEQYF
TGCGCCAGCAGCCACGGGACTAGCGGCTACGAGCAGTACTTC
>NA|TRBJ2-3|NA|TRBV15
CATRPKGDSTSDTQYF
TGTGCCACCAGGCCGAAGGGAGATTCAACTTCAGATACGCAGTATTTT
>NA|TRBJ1-1|NA|TRBV2
CASSGAERRTVMNTEAFF
TGTGCCAGCAGTGGAGCCGAAAGAAGGACTGTTATGAACACTGAAGCTTTCTTT
>NA|TRBJ2-7|NA|TRBV29-1
CSVELHYEQYF
TGCAGCGTTGAATTACACTACGAGCAGTACTTC
>TRBD1|TRBJ2-7|NA|TRBV7-6
CASSFQGDYEQYF
TGTGCCAGCAGCTTCCAGGGGGACTACGAGCAGTACTTC
>TRBD1|TRBJ2-3|NA|TRBV2
CASNGQGLADTQYF
TGTGCCAGCAATGGACAGGGCCTGGCAGATACGCAGTATTTT
>NA|TRBJ1-6|once|TRBV28
CASSLQQNSPLHF
TGTGCCAGCAGTCTCCAACAGAATTCACCCCTCCACTTT
>TRBD1|TRBJ1-4|NA|TRBV7-9
CASSLGRGRGVTNEKLFF
TGTGCCAGCAGCTTAGGGAGGGGGCGAGGCGTAACTAATGAAAAACTGTTTTTT
>TRBD1|TRBJ1-2|NA|TRBV6-6
CASSPEKTGWNYGYTF
TGTGCCAGCAGTCCAGAGAAGACAGGGTGGAACTATGGCTACACCTTC
>NA|TRBJ1-4|NA|TRBV18
CASSPFTDGEKLFF
TGTGCCAGCTCCCCTTTCACAGATGGAGAAAAACTGTTTTTT